Each of the 3 T cell receptor beta chains below was sequenced from the same sample in a study of identical twins. MiXCR was run by TCRdb on the 5' RACE reads, yielding one entry per CDR3 protein. The sample includes 1.5 million to 2 million distinct CDR3 sequences, around 33% seen only once; the top ten take approximately 0.25%. The material sequenced was cord blood. These receptors were taken from a newborn girl in good health.

Concerning this clonotype itself: Given a much more abundant clone one base away, this may be a read error. This chain joins TRBV12-3 or TRBV12-4 and TRBJ1-2; no clear D gene. The length of the CDR3 is 15 residues. Trimming removed 2 bases from V and 2 bases from J, with 12 bases in between. CDR3 bases: TGTGCCAGCAGTTTATTCCGGCAGCCAAACTATGGCTACACCTTC. Residues: CASSLFRQPNYGYTF.

A note on this clonotype: One end of the junction fails to match germline, which may point to a read error. V and J are TRBV6-5 and TRBJ2-7; no firm D call. Germline CDR1 reads MNHEY; CDR2 reads SVGAGI. The CDR3 is made up of 18 amino acids. DNA of the CDR3: TGTGCCGGCAGTTACCGGACCCCTTCCCCTACCGCGACCTACGAGCAGTACTTC. It translates to CAGSYRTPSPTATYEQYF.

DNA for the CDR3: TGCAGTGCTACCCGGACAAGCAACACTGAAGCTTTCTTT. Translation gives CSATRTSNTEAFF. The chain has TRBV20-1 and TRBJ1-1, with D perhaps TRBD1 (5 bases). The V and J ends lost 4 bases and 2 bases respectively, with 11 bases between them. The CDR3 loop spans 13 amino acids. Per germline, CDR1 DFQATT and CDR2 SNEGSKA (reference sequence).